The 32 T cell receptor beta chains below were found in one sample sequenced in a study of shared clonotypes between healthy human individuals. The table came from immunoSEQ multiplex PCR; TCRdb's copy has only in-frame clones and leaves some out. There are around 560,000 clones in the sample; 85% to 95% occur only once, and approximately 0.11% lies in the top ten. CD8 cells regarded as naive lacked CD45RO, were positively chosen for CCR7, and omitted terminally differentiated effector memory CD45RA+ cells. Sequenced sample: naive CD8+ T cells sorted from blood. The receptors shown here come from a woman aged 25 to 39 in good health.

The gene calls are TRBV9 and TRBJ2-7, with a possible D match to TRBD2 (6 bases). CDR1 and CDR2 from the germline V gene are SGDLS and YYNGEE. The V end was cut by 0 bases, the J end by 6 bases, with 10 bases between. The CDR3 extends over 13 amino acids. CDR3 sequence reads: CASSVAGAGEQYF. CDR3 DNA sequence: TGTGCCAGCAGCGTAGCGGGAGCGGGCGAGCAGTACTTC.

This chain links TRBV27 with TRBJ1-5; perhaps TRBD1 as D (5 bases). The CDR3 has 16 amino acids. Per the germline V gene, CDR1 is MNHEY and CDR2 is SMNVEV (reference sequence). The germline V and J ends were trimmed by 1 base and 2 bases, with 12 bases remaining between them. The CDR3 nucleotides read TGTGCCAGCAGTTTATTTTGGGGCGAGGGCAATCAGCCCCAGCATTTT. Translating it yields CASSLFWGEGNQPQHF.

The chain is built from TRBV7-9 and TRBJ1-4; TRBD1 might be the D (5 bases). Trimming removed 4 bases at V and 13 bases at J, with 19 bases between. The CDR3 totals 14 residues. Per germline, CDR1 SEHNR and CDR2 FQNEAQ (reference sequence). The CDR3 coding sequence is TGTGCCAGCAGCTCATATGGGACGGGGCTTAGACTGTTTTTT. Its translation is CASSSYGTGLRLFF.

The CDR3: CASSMSLGEPTDTQYF. CDR3 nucleotide sequence: TGTGCCTCATCCATGAGTCTGGGGGAGCCGACAGATACGCAGTATTTT. J is TRBJ2-3 and V is TRBV30; D is possibly TRBD1 or TRBD2 (5 bases each). This CDR3 has 16 amino acids. V was clipped by 7 bases and J by 3 bases, with 23 bases between them. The germline V gene encodes CDR1 GTSNPN and CDR2 SVGIG (reference sequence).

The chain combines TRBV27 with TRBJ2-3; TRBD2 matches 8 bases. This CDR3 has 17 amino acids. The germline CDR1 and CDR2 sequences are MNHEY and SMNVEV (reference sequence). With 8 bases clipped from V and 3 bases from J, the junction kept 16 bases outside the gene matches. CDR3: CASRTGAGVVWTDTQYF. Written as DNA, the CDR3 is TGTGCCAGCCGAACGGGAGCGGGAGTAGTATGGACAGATACGCAGTATTTT.

The chain combines TRBV5-6 with TRBJ1-1; D remains ambiguous. With 1 base removed from V and 2 bases from J, the gap between germline ends came to 0 bases. The CDR3 covers 11 residues. Germline CDR1 SGHDT, CDR2 YYEEEE. CDR3 nucleotide sequence: TGTGCCAGCAGCTTGAACACTGAAGCTTTCTTT. Translating it yields CASSLNTEAFF.

The chain's CDR3 is CASSVGQGRYGYTF. DNA for the CDR3: TGTGCCAGCAGCGTTGGACAGGGGAGATATGGCTACACCTTC. The J gene is TRBJ1-2, the V gene TRBV9; TRBD1 matches 9 bases. Trimming took 2 bases from V and 5 from J; bases not matched to a gene: 4. The CDR3 loop spans 14 amino acids. The germline gives CDR1 SGDLS, CDR2 YYNGEE.

This sequence joins TRBV5-6 and TRBJ1-1; D is unclear. V shed 4 bases and J shed 7 bases, with 14 bases lying between them. CDR1 SGHDT and CDR2 YYEEEE come from the germline V gene. CDR3 size: 13 residues. Here the CDR3 DNA reads TGTGCCAGCAGCAGTAGTAGTGTTGGTGAAGCTTTCTTT. Amino acids: CASSSSSVGEAFF.

This clone was seen once. This sequence joins TRBV28 and TRBJ1-3, with a possible D match to TRBD1 (6 bases). The V gene's germline CDR1 is MDHEN and CDR2 SYDVKM. V lost 5 bases and J lost 5, with 13 bases in between. The CDR3 loop spans 14 amino acids. CDR3 DNA sequence: TGTGCCAGCAGTCCACAGGGTGTTAGAAACACCATATATTTT. It yields the protein CASSPQGVRNTIYF.

J is TRBJ2-7 and V is TRBV14; 11 nucleotides match TRBD2. The V gene's germline CDR1 is SGHDN and CDR2 FVKESK. This CDR3 has 14 amino acids. The V segment lost 5 bases and the J segment 5 bases; nucleotides outside the gene matches: 5. CDR3 sequence reads: CASSSTSGSHEQYF. The CDR3 DNA sequence: TGTGCCAGCAGCTCCACTAGCGGGAGCCACGAGCAGTACTTC.

The chain recombines TRBV4-1 with TRBJ1-1; weak D call: TRBD1 (5 bases). Germline V gene data show CDR1 as MGHRA and CDR2 as YSYEKL. CDR3 size: 14 residues. The germline V and J ends were trimmed by 1 base and 4 bases, with 10 bases remaining between them. This chain's CDR3 is CASSQAREGTEAFF. As DNA, the CDR3 is TGCGCCAGCAGCCAAGCCAGGGAAGGCACTGAAGCTTTCTTT.

This chain joins TRBV11-2 and TRBJ2-3; D remains ambiguous. Germline CDR1 and CDR2: SGHAT and FQNNGV. Trimming removed 5 bases from V and 2 bases from J, with 5 bases in between. CDR3 length: 12 amino acids. The CDR3 reads CASSPDTDTQYF. CDR3 bases: TGTGCCAGCAGCCCTGACACAGATACGCAGTATTTT.

The V call is TRBV15, the J call TRBJ2-3; 7 positions agree with TRBD2. V was clipped by 5 bases and J by 1 base; unmatched bases: 12. This CDR3 is built from 17 residues. Germline CDR1 and CDR2: LNHNV and YYDKDF (reference sequence). CDR3 loop: CATSPFSREWGTDTQYF. CDR3 DNA sequence: TGTGCCACCAGCCCGTTCTCGCGGGAGTGGGGCACAGATACGCAGTATTTT.

The chain uses TRBV15 and TRBJ2-3; 8 bases are a match to TRBD2. In germline, CDR1 is LNHNV, CDR2 YYDKDF (reference sequence). J gave up 4 bases and V 2 bases, and 5 bases lay outside the gene matches. This CDR3 is 15 amino acids long. The CDR3 DNA reads as TGTGCCACCAGCAGACTAGCGGGCGCGGCAGATACGCAGTATTTT. It is translated as CATSRLAGAADTQYF.

This CDR3 is CASSGTGTGVYEQYF. CDR3 DNA: TGTGCCAGCAGCGGAACCGGGACAGGGGTGTACGAGCAGTACTTC. The rearrangement uses TRBV6-9 and TRBJ2-7; 10 bases line up with TRBD1. The CDR3 sequence is 15 residues long. V lost 6 bases and J lost 4; bases outside the gene matches: 9. CDR1 MNHGY and CDR2 SVAAGI come from the germline V gene.

The chain is built from TRBV13 and TRBJ2-1; tentative D call: TRBD2 (5 bases). Germline-derived CDR1 and CDR2 are PRHDT and FYEKMQ (reference sequence). Deletions cut 4 bases from V and 3 bases from J, with 13 bases between. The CDR3 has 15 residues. CDR3 coding DNA: TGTGCCAGCAGCTCCCCCGGACTGGACTACAATGAGCAGTTCTTC. Amino acids: CASSSPGLDYNEQFF.

V is TRBV13 and J is TRBJ2-5; D remains ambiguous. Germline V gene sequence: CDR1 PRHDT, CDR2 FYEKMQ (reference sequence). CDR3 length equals 14 residues. Between the trimmed V and J ends, which lost 4 bases and 2 bases, there was a span of 11 bases. The CDR3 spells CASSSRLVQETQYF. The DNA of the CDR3 is TGTGCCAGCAGCTCGCGACTCGTACAAGAGACCCAGTACTTC.

The chain joins TRBV27 to TRBJ2-5; TRBD2 matches at 12 bases. The CDR3 length is 15 residues. Per the germline V gene, CDR1 is MNHEY and CDR2 is SMNVEV (reference sequence). V was pared by 5 bases and J by 5 bases, with 6 bases of the junction left unmatched. The CDR3 sequence is CASSPWTSGTETQYF. The CDR3 nucleotides are TGTGCCAGCAGTCCATGGACTAGCGGGACTGAGACCCAGTACTTC.

Turning to this clone: The sample holds other DNA sequences that translate to the same CDR3. This sequence joins TRBV7-9 and TRBJ2-1; D gene uncertain. Trimming shortened V by 5 bases and J by 6 bases, and 8 bases separated the two germline ends. Germline V lookup: CDR1 SEHNR, CDR2 FQNEAQ (reference sequence). The CDR3 is made up of 12 amino acids. The CDR3 DNA reads TGTGCCAGCAGCCTCAGTAGCAATGAGCAGTTCTTC. Translation: CASSLSSNEQFF.

This sequence joins TRBV30 and TRBJ2-2; either TRBD1 or TRBD2 may fit D (5 bases each). Trimming pared 3 bases from V and 1 base from J, leaving 12 bases between. The CDR3 extends over 15 amino acids. Germline assignment: CDR1 GTSNPN and CDR2 SVGIG (reference sequence). The CDR3 DNA reads TGTGCCTGGAGCGGGACCCCGTGGAACACCGGGGAGCTGTTTTTT. The encoded protein is CAWSGTPWNTGELFF. Full variable domain (outside the CDR3, taken from reference TRBV30 and TRBJ2-2): SQTIHQWPATLVQPVGSPLSLECTVEGTSNPNLYWYRQAAGRGLQLLFYSVGIGQISSEVPQNLSASRPQDRQFILSSKKLLLSDSGFYLCAWSGTPWNTGELFFGEGSRLTVL.

CDR3 loop: CASSLVAGSYNEQFF. For the CDR3, the DNA is TGTGCCAGCAGTTTAGTGGCGGGAAGCTACAATGAGCAGTTCTTC. The chain is built from TRBV28 and TRBJ2-1, with D perhaps matching TRBD2 (6 bases). Trimming removed 2 bases at V and 3 bases at J, with 11 bases between. The CDR3 runs to 15 residues. CDR1 and CDR2 (germline): MDHEN, SYDVKM.

The chain recombines TRBV5-4 with TRBJ1-2; D gene ambiguous. V lost 4 bases and J 3 bases, leaving 19 bases between the germline ends. The germline V gene encodes CDR1 SGHNT and CDR2 YYREEE (reference sequence). This CDR3 contains 16 residues. DNA of the CDR3: TGTGCCAGCAGCCCCCGCTCGGTCTCTAAGGACTATGGCTACACCTTC. This translates into CASSPRSVSKDYGYTF.

The genes are TRBV19 and TRBJ1-1, with no clear D. V was shortened by 4 bases and J by 0 bases, with 15 bases between the two germline ends. Per the germline V gene, CDR1 is LNHDA and CDR2 is SQIVND (reference sequence). The CDR3 spans 16 residues. The DNA for the CDR3 is TGTGCCAGTAGTACAGACGTCAGGACCTTGAACACTGAAGCTTTCTTT. Translating it yields CASSTDVRTLNTEAFF.

The chain joins TRBV10-3 to TRBJ2-2; D might be TRBD1 (7 bases). V dropped 0 bases and J dropped 7 bases, with 15 bases sitting between them. CDR3 length: 16 residues. CDR1 ENHRY and CDR2 SYGVKD come from the germline V gene. The CDR3 nucleotides are TGTGCCATCAGTGAGTCGATGGAGGGGGCAGGCGGGGAGCTGTTTTTT. Protein: CAISESMEGAGGELFF.

The chain links TRBV5-1 to TRBJ2-1; 9 bases are a match to TRBD1. The CDR3 has 16 residues. V lost 5 bases to trimming and J lost 5 bases; unmatched junction nucleotides: 11. The germline V gene has CDR1 SGHRS and CDR2 YFSETQ. CDR3 amino acids: CASSYYPGQGDNEQFF. CDR3 nucleotides: TGCGCCAGCAGTTATTATCCGGGACAGGGCGACAATGAGCAGTTCTTC.

This chain uses TRBV6-1 with TRBJ2-7, with 7 nucleotides matching TRBD1. The CDR3 contains 16 residues. Germline CDR1 and CDR2: MNHNS and SASEGT. V shed 2 bases, J shed 0 bases, and the junction held 7 bases outside the gene matches. Written as DNA, the CDR3 is TGTGCCAGCAGTGAATTGTTGGCAGGGGGCTCCTACGAGCAGTACTTC. Protein: CASSELLAGGSYEQYF.

This chain connects TRBV5-1 to TRBJ2-2; D unresolved. V was shortened by 5 bases and J by 3 bases, with 14 bases between the two germline ends. The CDR3 loop spans 15 amino acids. CDR1 SGHRS and CDR2 YFSETQ come from the germline V gene. CDR3 residues: CASRPYGHYTGELFF. CDR3 bases: TGCGCCAGCAGGCCTTACGGGCATTACACCGGGGAGCTGTTTTTT.

The V and J genes are TRBV11-2 and TRBJ1-5; D remains ambiguous. Germline V gene sequence: CDR1 SGHAT, CDR2 FQNNGV. Between the trimmed V and J ends, which lost 1 base and 2 bases, there was a span of 12 bases. The CDR3 totals 16 residues. CDR3 loop: CASSLGDGWGNQPQHF. CDR3 coding DNA: TGTGCCAGCAGCTTAGGAGACGGCTGGGGCAATCAGCCCCAGCATTTT.

The J gene is TRBJ1-2, the V gene TRBV6-5; perhaps TRBD1 as D (5 bases). The CDR3 has 15 amino acids. Germline assignment: CDR1 MNHEY and CDR2 SVGAGI. V was trimmed by 3 bases and J by 2 bases, leaving 13 bases between them. The CDR3 region has the DNA TGTGCCAGCAGTTATTCCAGGACACGAAACTATGGCTACACCTTC. Residues: CASSYSRTRNYGYTF.

The rearrangement links TRBV15 to TRBJ2-3; 8 bases fit TRBD1. Trimming at V came to 0 bases and at J to 5 bases, leaving 10 bases not matched to a gene. The germline CDR1 and CDR2 sequences are LNHNV and YYDKDF (reference sequence). CDR3 length equals 17 residues. CDR3 residues: CATSRDSSDRDRDTQYF. The CDR3 nucleotides are TGTGCCACCAGCAGAGATTCGTCGGACAGGGACAGAGATACGCAGTATTTT.

The chain uses TRBV28 and TRBJ1-2; 8 positions match TRBD1. Germline V gene sequence: CDR1 MDHEN, CDR2 SYDVKM. The CDR3 contains 17 residues. Germline trimming cut 4 bases from V and 1 base from J; bases unmatched to any gene: 11. This chain's CDR3 is CASSSDREEAVNYGYTF. In nucleotides, the CDR3 is TGTGCCAGCAGTTCGGACAGGGAGGAAGCAGTTAACTATGGCTACACCTTC.

The V gene is TRBV7-8, the J gene TRBJ2-1; the D call may be TRBD1 or TRBD2 (5 bases each). Germline assignment: CDR1 SGHVS and CDR2 FQNEAQ. The CDR3 totals 16 residues. The V end lost 8 bases, the J end lost 1 base, and 18 bases lay between the germline ends. The CDR3 loop reads CASGTVEGPSYNEQFF. CDR3 DNA sequence: TGTGCCAGCGGGACGGTGGAAGGGCCTTCCTACAATGAGCAGTTCTTC.